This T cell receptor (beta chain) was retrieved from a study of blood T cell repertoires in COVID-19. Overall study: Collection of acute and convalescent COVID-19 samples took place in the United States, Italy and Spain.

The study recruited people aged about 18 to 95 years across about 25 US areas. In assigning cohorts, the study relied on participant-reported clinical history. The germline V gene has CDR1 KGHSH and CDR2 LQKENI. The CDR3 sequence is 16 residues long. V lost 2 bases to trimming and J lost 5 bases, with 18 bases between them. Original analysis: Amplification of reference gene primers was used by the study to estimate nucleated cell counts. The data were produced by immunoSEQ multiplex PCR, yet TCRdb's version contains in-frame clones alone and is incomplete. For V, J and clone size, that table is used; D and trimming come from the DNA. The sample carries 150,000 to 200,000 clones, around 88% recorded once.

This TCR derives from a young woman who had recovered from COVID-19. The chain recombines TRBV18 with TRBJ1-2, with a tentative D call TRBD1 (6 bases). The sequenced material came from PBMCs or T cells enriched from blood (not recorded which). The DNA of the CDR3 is TGTGCCAGCTCACCAAGGGACACCAACCAAAAATATGGCTACACCTTC. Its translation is CASSPRDTNQKYGYTF. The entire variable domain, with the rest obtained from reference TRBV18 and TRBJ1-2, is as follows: NAGVMQNPRHLVRRRGQEARLRCSPMKGHSHVYWYRQLPEEGLKFMVYLQKENIIDESGMPKERFSAEFPKEGPSILRIQQVVRGDSAAYFCASSPRDTNQKYGYTFGSGTRLTVV.